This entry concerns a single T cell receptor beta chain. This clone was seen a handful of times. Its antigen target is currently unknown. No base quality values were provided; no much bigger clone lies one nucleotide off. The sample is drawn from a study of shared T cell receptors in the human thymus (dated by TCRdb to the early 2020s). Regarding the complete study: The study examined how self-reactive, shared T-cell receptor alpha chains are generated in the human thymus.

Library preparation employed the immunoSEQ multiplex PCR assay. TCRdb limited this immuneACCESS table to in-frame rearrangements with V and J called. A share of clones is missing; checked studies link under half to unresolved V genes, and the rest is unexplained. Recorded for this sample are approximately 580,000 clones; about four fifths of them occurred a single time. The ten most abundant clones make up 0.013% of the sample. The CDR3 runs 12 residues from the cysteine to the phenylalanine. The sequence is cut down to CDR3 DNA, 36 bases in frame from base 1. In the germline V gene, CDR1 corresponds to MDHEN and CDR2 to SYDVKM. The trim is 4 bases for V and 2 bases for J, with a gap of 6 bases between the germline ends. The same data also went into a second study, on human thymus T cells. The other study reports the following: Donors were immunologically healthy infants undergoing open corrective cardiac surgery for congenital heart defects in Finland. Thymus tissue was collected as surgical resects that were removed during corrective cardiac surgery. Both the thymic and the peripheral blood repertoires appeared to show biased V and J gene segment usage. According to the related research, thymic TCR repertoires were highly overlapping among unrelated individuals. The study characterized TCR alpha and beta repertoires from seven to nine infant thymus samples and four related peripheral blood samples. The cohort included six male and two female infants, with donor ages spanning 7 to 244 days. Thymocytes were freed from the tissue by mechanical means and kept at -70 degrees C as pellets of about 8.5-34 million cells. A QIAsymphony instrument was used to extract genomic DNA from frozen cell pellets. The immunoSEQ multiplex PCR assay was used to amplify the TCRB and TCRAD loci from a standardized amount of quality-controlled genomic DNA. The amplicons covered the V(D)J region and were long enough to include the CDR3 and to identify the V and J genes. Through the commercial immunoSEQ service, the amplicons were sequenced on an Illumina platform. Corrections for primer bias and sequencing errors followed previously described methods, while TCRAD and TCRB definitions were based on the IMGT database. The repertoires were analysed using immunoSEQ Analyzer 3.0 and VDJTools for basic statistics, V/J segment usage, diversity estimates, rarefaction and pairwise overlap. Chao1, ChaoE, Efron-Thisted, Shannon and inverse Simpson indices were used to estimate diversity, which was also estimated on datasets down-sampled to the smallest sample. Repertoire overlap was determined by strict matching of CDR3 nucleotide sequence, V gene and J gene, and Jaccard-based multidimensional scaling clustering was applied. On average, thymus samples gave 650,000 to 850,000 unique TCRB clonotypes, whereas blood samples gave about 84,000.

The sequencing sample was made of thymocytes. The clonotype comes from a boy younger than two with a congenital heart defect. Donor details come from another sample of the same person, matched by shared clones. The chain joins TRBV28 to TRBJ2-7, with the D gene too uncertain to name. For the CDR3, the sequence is CASSSGPYEQYF. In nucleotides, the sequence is TGTGCCAGCAGTTCCGGTCCCTACGAGCAGTACTTC. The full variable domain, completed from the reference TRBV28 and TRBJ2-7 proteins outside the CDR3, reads DVKVTQSSRYLVKRTGEKVFLECVQDMDHENMFWYRQDPGLGLRLIYFSYDVKMKEKGDIPEGYSVSREKKERFSLILESASTNQTSMYLCASSSGPYEQYFGPGTRLTVT.